This T cell receptor beta chain derives from a study of blood T cell repertoires in COVID-19. Study overall: There were acute and convalescent COVID-19 samples, and they came from the United States, Italy and Spain. T cells, B-cell-depleted T cells, or PBMCs supplied cDNA or gDNA.

As handled by the study authors: Estimation of nucleated cell counts was performed using reference gene primer amplification. Generated by immunoSEQ multiplex PCR, the TCRdb table keeps only in-frame clones and is missing some. V and J calls and clone size are those listed in that table; D and trimming were worked out from the DNA. The repertoire holds roughly 280,000 clones, with approximately 86% as singletons. There are a few counts of this clone. The CDR3 covers 14 residues. With 7 bases clipped from V and 4 bases from J, the junction kept 9 bases outside the gene matches. Germline CDR1 and CDR2: MDHEN and SYDVKM.

What was sequenced was peripheral blood. This TCR derives from a woman in her fifties or sixties who had recovered from COVID-19. The V call is TRBV28, the J call TRBJ1-2; TRBD1 matches at 7 bases. CDR3 protein: CASNPQGTVYGYTF. The CDR3 region has the DNA TGTGCCAGCAACCCACAGGGGACGGTCTATGGCTACACCTTC.